These 20 T cell receptor beta chains originate from one sample sequenced in a study of shared clonotypes between healthy human individuals. CD45RO-negative, CCR7-selected cells formed the naive CD8 fraction, which excluded terminally differentiated effector memory CD45RA+ cells. The data were produced by immunoSEQ multiplex PCR, yet TCRdb's version contains in-frame clones alone and is incomplete. The table records around 1.9 million clones, just under 95% of them present only once. Sequenced: naive CD8+ T cells from PBMCs. The receptors were sampled from a man between 18 and 29 years old in good health. Some clones in this sample may be carry-over from other donors' samples.

This clone was seen once. This chain uses TRBV5-6 with TRBJ1-3; no reliable D call. V dropped 2 bases and J dropped 0 bases, with 6 bases sitting between them. The CDR3 contains 14 residues. CDR1 is SGHDT and CDR2 is YYEEEE in the germline V gene. The CDR3 DNA reads TGTGCCAGCAGCTTCGGGCTCTCTGGAAACACCATATATTTT. The encoded protein is CASSFGLSGNTIYF.

J is TRBJ1-5 and V is TRBV4-1; D call uncertain. Looked up from germline, CDR1 is MGHRA and CDR2 is YSYEKL. V lost 0 bases, J lost 2 bases, and 11 bases lay in between. CDR3 length equals 16 residues. Here the CDR3 reads CASSQEDGSGNQPQHF. CDR3 sequence (DNA): TGCGCCAGCAGCCAAGAGGATGGGTCGGGCAATCAGCCCCAGCATTTT.

The rearrangement links TRBV2 to TRBJ2-1; 7 bases match TRBD2. There are 14 residues in the CDR3. Germline loops: CDR1 SNHLY, CDR2 FYNNEI. Germline trimming cut 6 bases from V and 7 bases from J; bases unmatched to any gene: 9. The CDR3 DNA sequence: TGTGCCAGCAGCGCTGGACTAGGGGAGAATGAGCAGTTCTTC. Amino acids: CASSAGLGENEQFF. Supplemented by reference TRBV2 and TRBJ2-1, the full variable domain reads EPEVTQTPSHQVTQMGQEVILRCVPISNHLYFYWYRQILGQKVEFLVSFYNNEISEKSEIFDDQFSVERPDGSNFTLKIRSTKLEDSAMYFCASSAGLGENEQFFGPGTRLTVL.

Concerning this clone itself: In the same sample, other DNA sequences code for this CDR3. The V and J genes are TRBV7-9 and TRBJ1-1, with D unresolved. The V and J ends lost 0 bases and 0 bases respectively, with 5 bases between them. This CDR3 comprises 14 residues. Germline V gene lookup returns CDR1 SEHNR and CDR2 FQNEAQ (reference sequence). CDR3 bases: TGTGCCAGCAGCTTAGCAGTGATGAACACTGAAGCTTTCTTT. Its protein product is CASSLAVMNTEAFF.

The chain links TRBV12-5 to TRBJ1-1; D not certain. With 4 bases removed from V and 7 bases from J, the gap between germline ends came to 7 bases. The CDR3 has 11 residues. CDR1 LGHNT and CDR2 FRNRAP come from the germline V gene. The CDR3 is CASGSSNEAFF. The CDR3 nucleotides are TGTGCTAGTGGTTCGTCGAATGAAGCTTTCTTT. The variable domain in full, with the rest retrieved from reference TRBV12-5 and TRBJ1-1, is DARVTQTPRHKVTEMGQEVTMRCQPILGHNTVFWYRQTMMQGLELLAYFRNRAPLDDSGMPKDRFSAEMPDATLATLKIQPSEPRDSAVYFCASGSSNEAFFGQGTRLTVV.

Here the CDR3 reads CASSTTSGGLYEQYF. In nucleotides, the CDR3 is TGTGCCAGCAGTACGACTAGCGGGGGCCTCTACGAGCAGTACTTC. The rearrangement links TRBV28 to TRBJ2-7, with 12 bases fitting TRBD2. The germline V gene encodes CDR1 MDHEN and CDR2 SYDVKM. The CDR3 spans 15 residues. V shed 5 bases, J shed 3 bases, and the junction held 5 bases outside the gene matches.

As to this clone: Distinct nucleotide sequences in the sample also encode this CDR3. The V and J genes are TRBV19 and TRBJ2-1, with D hard to call. The V gene lost 3 bases and the J gene lost 3 bases, with 3 bases spanning the gap. The CDR3 is 12 residues long. CDR1 and CDR2 (germline): LNHDA, SQIVND (reference sequence). CDR3 amino acids: CASSILYNEQFF. In DNA, the CDR3 is TGTGCCAGTAGTATTCTCTACAATGAGCAGTTCTTC. Supplemented by reference TRBV19 and TRBJ2-1, the full variable domain reads DGGITQSPKYLFRKEGQNVTLSCEQNLNHDAMYWYRQDPGQGLRLIYYSQIVNDFQKGDIAEGYSVSREKKESFPLTVTSAQKNPTAFYLCASSILYNEQFFGPGTRLTVL.

This chain connects TRBV9 to TRBJ1-3; 8 nucleotides line up with TRBD1. J gave up 2 bases and V 4 bases, and 8 bases lay outside the gene matches. The CDR3 contains 16 residues. Germline V gives CDR1 SGDLS, CDR2 YYNGEE. CDR3 amino acids: CASSPDRVMAGNTIYF. The CDR3 bases are TGTGCCAGCAGCCCGGACAGGGTTATGGCTGGAAACACCATATATTTT.

A word on this clone: Other DNA sequences in the sample encode the same CDR3. This chain links TRBV27 with TRBJ2-1, with 7 nucleotides matching TRBD1. V shed 3 bases, J shed 2 bases, and the junction held 1 base outside the gene matches. Germline values: CDR1 MNHEY, CDR2 SMNVEV (reference sequence). This CDR3 contains 14 residues. The CDR3 sequence: CASSFDRAYNEQFF. The CDR3 coding sequence is TGTGCCAGCAGTTTTGACAGGGCCTACAATGAGCAGTTCTTC.

Of note for this clone: Other DNA sequences in the same sample also yield this CDR3. The genes are TRBV27 and TRBJ2-1, with D possibly being TRBD1 (5 bases). The CDR3 spans 14 residues. V gave up 2 bases and J gave up 0 bases, with 5 bases separating them. CDR1 is MNHEY, CDR2 SMNVEV, per germline (reference sequence). This CDR3 is CASSLRGSYNEQFF. As DNA, the CDR3 is TGTGCCAGCAGTTTAAGGGGCTCCTACAATGAGCAGTTCTTC.

The chain links TRBV30 to TRBJ1-3; D is undetermined. V lost 5 bases to trimming and J lost 9 bases, with 14 bases between them. CDR1 GTSNPN and CDR2 SVGIG come from the germline V gene (reference sequence). CDR3 length: 12 residues. The CDR3 DNA reads TGTGCCTGGGAGGAGACCTGGGGCACCATATATTTT. Amino acid sequence: CAWEETWGTIYF.

The chain has TRBV27 and TRBJ2-7; D uncertain. V lost 5 bases, J lost 0 bases, and 17 bases lay in between. The CDR3 is made up of 16 amino acids. Germline assignment: CDR1 MNHEY and CDR2 SMNVEV (reference sequence). The CDR3 nucleotides are TGTGCCAGCAGTCCCCTTCTAAGAACGGACTCCTACGAGCAGTACTTC. It codes for CASSPLLRTDSYEQYF.

The chain has TRBV27 and TRBJ2-3; the match to TRBD2 covers 11 bases. Germline V gene data show CDR1 as MNHEY and CDR2 as SMNVEV (reference sequence). Germline trimming cut 4 bases from V and 2 bases from J; bases unmatched to any gene: 5. CDR3 length: 16 amino acids. The DNA of the CDR3 is TGTGCCAGCAGTTCCCTAGCGGGAGGAACCACAGATACGCAGTATTTT. The encoded protein is CASSSLAGGTTDTQYF.

The chain joins TRBV7-8 to TRBJ2-7; D gene ambiguous. Germline values: CDR1 SGHVS, CDR2 FQNEAQ. Trimming stripped 5 bases from V and 0 bases from J, with 11 bases between. This CDR3 contains 14 residues. The CDR3 coding sequence is TGTGCCAGCAGCCCCCCGCGGACCTCCTACGAGCAGTACTTC. It specifies CASSPPRTSYEQYF.

CDR3 loop: CASSPRGNRVEQFF. CDR3 in DNA: TGTGCCAGCAGCCCCCGTGGGAACAGGGTTGAGCAGTTCTTC. The gene calls are TRBV11-2 and TRBJ2-1; D is perhaps TRBD1 (6 bases). The V end lost 5 bases, the J end lost 9 bases, and 17 bases lay between the germline ends. The CDR3 loop spans 14 amino acids. From germline, CDR1 is SGHAT and CDR2 FQNNGV. Complete variable domain (other parts from reference TRBV11-2 and TRBJ2-1): EAGVAQSPRYKIIEKRQSVAFWCNPISGHATLYWYQQILGQGPKLLIQFQNNGVVDDSQLPKDRFSAERLKGVDSTLKIQPAKLEDSAVYLCASSPRGNRVEQFFGPGTRLTVL.

The V and J genes are TRBV27 and TRBJ2-1, with 7 bases aligning to TRBD1. With V trimmed by 6 bases and J by 2 bases, 7 bases remained unmatched. The CDR3 consists of 15 residues. The germline gives CDR1 MNHEY, CDR2 SMNVEV (reference sequence). CDR3 in DNA: TGTGCCAGCAGCAACTACAGGGGCGCCTACAATGAGCAGTTCTTC. Translation gives CASSNYRGAYNEQFF.

V gene TRBV5-6 combines with J gene TRBJ1-1; D ambiguous. From germline, CDR1 is SGHDT and CDR2 YYEEEE. The CDR3 covers 12 residues. Trimming pared 4 bases from V and 8 bases from J, leaving 12 bases between. The chain's CDR3 is CASSLGLLEAFF. The CDR3 nucleotides are TGTGCCAGCAGCCTGGGCCTTCTGGAAGCTTTCTTT.

The genes are TRBV7-9 and TRBJ2-7; D is perhaps TRBD1 or TRBD2 (5 bases each). Per the germline V gene, CDR1 is SEHNR and CDR2 is FQNEAQ (reference sequence). The CDR3 spans 14 residues. Between the trimmed V and J ends, which lost 1 base and 7 bases, there was a span of 14 bases. The DNA of the CDR3 is TGTGCCAGCAGCTTAGGGGACCGTCCCTTTGAGCAGTACTTC. This sequence encodes CASSLGDRPFEQYF.

V and J are TRBV5-1 and TRBJ1-1; D not certain. The CDR3 length is 12 residues. CDR1 is SGHRS, CDR2 YFSETQ, per germline. Trimming left V 1 base short and J 4 bases short, with 5 bases between. The CDR3 loop reads CASSLLPTEAFF. The CDR3 coding sequence is TGCGCCAGCAGCTTGTTACCCACTGAAGCTTTCTTT.

The rearrangement links TRBV19 to TRBJ2-7; 12 bases map to TRBD2. J lost 4 bases, V lost 3 bases, and 10 bases had no gene match. This CDR3 has 17 residues. Germline V gives CDR1 LNHDA, CDR2 SQIVND (reference sequence). This CDR3 is CASSMVGRLAGVYEQYF. The CDR3 DNA reads as TGTGCCAGTAGTATGGTTGGTAGACTAGCGGGAGTTTACGAGCAGTACTTC.